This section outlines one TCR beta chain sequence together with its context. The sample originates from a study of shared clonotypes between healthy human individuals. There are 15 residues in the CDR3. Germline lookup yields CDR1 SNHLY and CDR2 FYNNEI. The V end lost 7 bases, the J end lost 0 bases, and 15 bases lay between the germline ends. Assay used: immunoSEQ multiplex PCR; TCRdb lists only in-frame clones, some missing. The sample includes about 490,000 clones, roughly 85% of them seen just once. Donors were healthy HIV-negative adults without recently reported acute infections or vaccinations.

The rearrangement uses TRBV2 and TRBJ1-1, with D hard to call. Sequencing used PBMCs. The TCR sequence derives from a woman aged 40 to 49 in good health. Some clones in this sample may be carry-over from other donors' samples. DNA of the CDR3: TGTGCCAGCATCCCCGTCCCAGGTATGAACACTGAAGCTTTCTTT. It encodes CASIPVPGMNTEAFF. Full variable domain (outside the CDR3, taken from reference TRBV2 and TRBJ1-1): EPEVTQTPSHQVTQMGQEVILRCVPISNHLYFYWYRQILGQKVEFLVSFYNNEISEKSEIFDDQFSVERPDGSNFTLKIRSTKLEDSAMYFCASIPVPGMNTEAFFGQGTRLTVV.